Following are 7 T cell receptor beta chains from one sample sequenced in a study of CD8 T cells in Susac syndrome. RNA amounts of roughly 0.5 to 1 ug underwent reverse transcription with random hexamers. TCRdb used MiXCR to reprocess the immunoSEQ multiplex PCR reads, holding one entry per CDR3 protein. The profile shows a few hundred thousand distinct CDR3 sequences, 85% of them singletons. Sequences were obtained from CD8+ T cells from PBMCs. The receptors were gathered from a human donor with multiple sclerosis.

V is TRBV29-1 and J is TRBJ2-7, with 7 nucleotides matching TRBD1. This CDR3 contains 12 residues. Germline CDR1 SQVTM, CDR2 ANQGSEA. Unmatched junction bases numbered 8, after V lost 6 bases and J lost 6 bases. The CDR3, as DNA: TGCAGCGTGCTGACAGGGCCTTTCGAGCAGTACTTC. Amino acid sequence: CSVLTGPFEQYF.

This clonotype has a single count. V is TRBV12-3 or TRBV12-4 and J is TRBJ1-3; no firm D call. V was clipped by 3 bases and J by 1 base, with 7 bases between them. The CDR3 contains 14 residues. In nucleotides, the CDR3 is TGTGCCAGCAGTTTTTGGCAATCTGGAAACACCATATATTTT. Translation gives CASSFWQSGNTIYF.

The chain couples TRBV2 to TRBJ2-2, with 11 bases fitting TRBD2. With V trimmed by 8 bases and J by 5 bases, 13 bases remained unmatched. CDR1 is SNHLY, CDR2 FYNNEI, per germline. CDR3 length: 17 residues. CDR3 amino acids: CASLKESSGGPTGELFF. The CDR3 DNA is TGTGCCAGCCTCAAAGAATCTAGCGGGGGGCCAACCGGGGAGCTGTTTTTT.

The rearrangement uses TRBV12-3 or TRBV12-4 and TRBJ2-3; 10 bases line up with TRBD2. This CDR3 is built from 15 residues. V was pared by 10 bases and J by 2 bases, with 9 bases of the junction left unmatched. Written as DNA, the CDR3 is TGTGCCACCACTGGCACTAGCGGGGTCACAGATACGCAGTATTTT. Encoded protein: CATTGTSGVTDTQYF.

This clonotype was observed once. This chain connects TRBV15 to TRBJ2-4; TRBD2 aligns across 8 bases. After removal of 8 bases from V and 4 bases from J, the junction contained 7 bases not matched to a gene. CDR1 is LNHNV, CDR2 YYDKDF, per germline (reference sequence). The CDR3 covers 14 residues. CDR3 sequence: CATRYSGGKNIQYF. CDR3 nucleotides: TGTGCCACCCGTTACAGCGGGGGTAAAAACATTCAGTACTTC.

The V gene is TRBV5-1, the J gene TRBJ2-1, with a tentative D call TRBD1 (6 bases). CDR1 and CDR2 from the germline V gene are SGHRS and YFSETQ. The CDR3 is 14 residues long. Trimming left V 3 bases short and J 3 bases short, with 10 bases between. The CDR3 loop reads CASSSTGFYNEQFF. The CDR3 nucleotides are TGCGCCAGCAGCTCCACAGGGTTCTACAATGAGCAGTTCTTC.

This chain connects TRBV12-3 or TRBV12-4 to TRBJ2-2; possibly TRBD2 for D (5 bases). V was trimmed by 6 bases and J by 7 bases, leaving 15 bases between them. This CDR3 is 14 amino acids long. This chain's CDR3 is CASSPIGGFGELFF. The CDR3 bases are TGTGCCAGCAGCCCGATCGGAGGTTTCGGGGAGCTGTTTTTT.